This TCR beta chain was sequenced during a study of OX40 agonist ivuxolimab in advanced cancers. General study points: In general, CD8+ T cells held more expanded clones than CD4+ did, on average.

Profiled with immunoSEQ multiplex PCR; TCRdb holds only in-frame clones, not every one. The sample records 60,000 to 80,000 clones, about 91% being singletons. There are 18 residues in the CDR3. Unmatched junction bases numbered 14, after V lost 10 bases and J lost 0 bases. Germline V gives CDR1 LNHDA, CDR2 SQIVND (reference sequence). This clone has just one count. Its antigen is as yet unknown. Sequences were derived from CD4+ or CD8+ T cells sorted from blood, sampled in a trial of the OX40 agonist ivuxolimab. The J gene is TRBJ2-4, the V gene TRBV19, with 11 bases lining up with TRBD2. This TCR derives from an adult with an advanced solid tumor such as melanoma, head and neck, liver or kidney cancer. CDR3 in DNA: TGTGCCACCGCCCAGTCGGGACTAGCGGTACTAGCCAAAAACATTCAGTACTTC. Amino acids: CATAQSGLAVLAKNIQYF.